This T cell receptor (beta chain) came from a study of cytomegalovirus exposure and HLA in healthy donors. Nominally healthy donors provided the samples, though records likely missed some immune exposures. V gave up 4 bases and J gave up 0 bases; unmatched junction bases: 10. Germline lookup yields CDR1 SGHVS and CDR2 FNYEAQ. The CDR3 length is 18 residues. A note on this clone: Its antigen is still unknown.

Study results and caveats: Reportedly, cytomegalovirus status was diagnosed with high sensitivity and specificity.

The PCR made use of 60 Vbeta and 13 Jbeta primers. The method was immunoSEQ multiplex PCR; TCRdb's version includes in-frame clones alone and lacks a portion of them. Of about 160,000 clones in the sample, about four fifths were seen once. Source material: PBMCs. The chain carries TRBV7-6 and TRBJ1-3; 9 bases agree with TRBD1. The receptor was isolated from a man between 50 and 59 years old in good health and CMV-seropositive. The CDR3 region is CASSSTGTGYRSGNTIYF. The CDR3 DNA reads TGTGCCAGCAGCTCGACCGGGACAGGGTACCGCTCTGGAAACACCATATATTTT. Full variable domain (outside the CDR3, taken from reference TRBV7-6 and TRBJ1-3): GAGVSQSPRYKVTKRGQDVALRCDPISGHVSLYWYRQALGQGPEFLTYFNYEAQQDKSGLPNDRFSAERPEGSISTLTIQRTEQRDSAMYRCASSSTGTGYRSGNTIYFGEGSWLTVV.